A single count supports the clone carrying this T cell receptor beta chain. The assay was immunoSEQ multiplex PCR, and TCRdb's table has in-frame clones only and misses some. The repertoire holds roughly 92,000 clones, 90% to 95% seen once, with about 0.35% in the top ten. These data originate in a study of technical replicates of blood from several donors. CDR1 and CDR2 (germline): KGHSH, LQKENI. This CDR3 has 13 residues. The ends were cut back, 3 bases at V and 4 bases at J, with 10 bases in the middle. The chain links TRBV18 to TRBJ2-7; no clear D gene. Sequenced material: T cells isolated from PBMCs. The TCR comes from a human donor in good health. In DNA form, the CDR3 reads TGTGCCAGCTCACCTACTTCGCATTACGAGCAGTACTTC. Translation: CASSPTSHYEQYF.